This is a list of T cell receptor beta chains from one sample in a study of T cells expressing NK-cell markers. TCRdb reprocessed the 5' RACE reads and reports one entry per CDR3 protein, with no DNA. In all, the sample yields about 260,000 distinct CDR3 sequences. Sample: blood T cells: a sorted CD56 or NKG2C T cell subset, CD4+ or CD8+ T cells, or bulk PBMC T cells (not recorded which). The receptor set was obtained from a woman aged 18 to 75 in good health. CDR3s include the opening cysteine and the closing phenylalanine or tryptophan.

J | V | CDR3
TRBJ2-2 | TRBV20-1 | CSRRQGNTGELFF
TRBJ2-2 | TRBV10-3 | CAIRDGGLNTGELFF
TRBJ2-3 | TRBV20-1 | CSATPGDGTSDTQYF
TRBJ2-5 | TRBV18 | CASSPLHRDRRYQETQYF
TRBJ2-5 | TRBV7-8 | CASSLVGGRSQETQYF
TRBJ1-4 | TRBV7-8 | CASRGDRGNEKLFF
TRBJ2-1 | TRBV12-3/TRBV12-4 | CASRRSLAENEFF
TRBJ2-3 | TRBV20-1 | CSAKKKPITDTQYF
TRBJ2-1 | TRBV10-3 | CAISEPPRGIYNEQFF
TRBJ2-3 | TRBV7-3 | CASSEGQGTDTQYF
TRBJ1-2 | TRBV29-1 | CSAKRESYGYTF
TRBJ2-5 | TRBV29-1 | CSVDVGAETQYF
TRBJ1-2 | TRBV3-1 | CASSSKGNYGYTF
TRBJ1-2 | TRBV7-9 | CASSPSGGTGYTF
TRBJ2-2 | TRBV20-1 | CSVCASETTGELFF
TRBJ2-1 | TRBV4-2 | CASSQDPRTSTNNEQFF
TRBJ2-5 | TRBV25-1 | CASSYPGGTQYF
TRBJ1-1 | TRBV14 | CASSGGGLNTEAFF
TRBJ2-1 | TRBV28 | CASSPAGGGNEQFF
TRBJ2-2 | TRBV7-2 | CASARDRRNTGELFF
TRBJ1-5 | TRBV13 | CASSLGETGQPQHF
TRBJ2-3 | TRBV2 | CASSEYSGLSTDTQYF
TRBJ2-3 | TRBV12-3/TRBV12-4 | CASSFGSGGAGTQYF
TRBJ2-1 | TRBV19 | CASSRRTPRIVYNEQFF
TRBJ2-3 | TRBV5-1 | CASMWGNTQYF
TRBJ2-5 | TRBV28 | CASSSAGQPQETQYF
TRBJ2-1 | TRBV18 | CASSLGDLQSNEQFF
TRBJ1-3 | TRBV12-3/TRBV12-4 | CASSGGWGNTIYF
TRBJ2-1 | TRBV5-4 | CASSLTSSGPYF
TRBJ1-2 | TRBV3-1 | CASSLLLSQGYTF
TRBJ2-1 | TRBV9 | CASSLSGGGYNEQFF
TRBJ2-2 | TRBV6-5 | CASSNYREGSGELFF
TRBJ1-5 | TRBV20-1 | CSARDRAGGFQPQHF
TRBJ2-2 | TRBV11-2 | CASSQQRERGGELFF
TRBJ1-1 | TRBV12-3/TRBV12-4 | CASRPDREGTEAFF
TRBJ2-3 | TRBV27 | CASSFEGVYDTQYF
TRBJ2-7 | TRBV10-3 | CAISERQGGEQYF
TRBJ1-1 | TRBV7-9 | CASSLVLGGSTEAFF